A selection of T cell receptor beta chains follows, all from one sample in a study of T cell responses to AZD1222 COVID-19 vaccine. The table came from immunoSEQ multiplex PCR; TCRdb's copy has only in-frame clones and leaves some out. The table includes around 78,000 clones, 90% detected once. This specimen was peripheral blood, taken 28 days after the second AZD1222 dose. These receptors were obtained from an adult who received the AZD1222 COVID-19 vaccine. The conserved cysteine and the conserved F or W are not part of the CDR3 here. The order of the fields is V gene, CDR3 protein.

>TRBV28
ASTIGPYEQY
>TRBV19
ASRGTYRLEPQH
>TRBV28
ASSLLGGYSNQPQH
>TRBV4-1
ASSQGIQATGSYEQY
>TRBV12-3/TRBV12-4
ASGRGHSNEQF
>TRBV7-6
ASSLQDRFSEQY
>TRBV20-1
SASKPNPDTQY
>TRBV19
ASSINQDYEQY
>TRBV19
ASSIELGIREAYEQY
>TRBV19
ATMTATGYNSPLH
>TRBV19
ASSPVGEETQY
>TRBV5-4
ASSFIRGENTEAF
>TRBV11-2
ASSRGNQPQH
>TRBV7-9
ATRGRRTEAF
>TRBV7-9
ASSFTGGNEQF
>TRBV24-1
ATSPQGASSAQETQY
>TRBV30
AWSLITGPTGELF
>TRBV30
AWSVFQAVGGYT
>TRBV19
ASSRTGAGSNQPQH
>TRBV5-4
ASSSSGGATYEQY
>TRBV11-2
ASSLDSSYEQY
>TRBV27
ASSWKVGQVNTGELF
>TRBV7-3
ASSPRTLAGVITDTQY
>TRBV5-6
ASSLGTGGGSPLH
>TRBV7-2
ASSLELSYNEQF
>TRBV4-2
ASSQGAGTSGEAF
>TRBV11-2
ASSLGEQGQRGYT
>TRBV2
ASTWDRNTGELF
>TRBV10-3
AITISGGTDTQY
>TRBV19
ASSDSRQGNYGYT
>TRBV7-2
ASSRDRNQPQH
>TRBV4-1
ASSPVDTSWNSPLH
>TRBV7-8
ASSLGWMLGTRNGYT
>TRBV3-1/TRBV3-2
ASSQVRLAGGPNEQF
>TRBV28
ASSELAGGRTEAF
>TRBV13
ASSLRGHRTEAF
>TRBV3-1/TRBV3-2
ASSPELQQPQH
>TRBV19
ASSEWGRDYGYT
>TRBV6-2/TRBV6-3
ASSRSQGGYGNSPLH
>TRBV25-1
ASSTPDRGRGTEAF
>TRBV5-1
ASSLAGTGDEKLF
>TRBV30
AWSSRGNQPQH
>TRBV5-4
ASNRQLGSGANVLT
>TRBV4-2
ASSRQGTGGNEKLF
>TRBV9
ASSVSGGSYEQY
>TRBV30
AWSEITEAF
>TRBV7-9
ASSLTPTGIMAKNIQY
>TRBV5-4
ASSSPGDYEQY
>TRBV18
ASSPPGLTDTQY
>TRBV7-9
ASSLVLGPFSNQPQH